This TCR beta chain derives from a study of cytomegalovirus exposure and HLA in healthy donors. The PCR employed 60 Vbeta primers together with 13 Jbeta primers. Some clones are missing from TCRdb's copy, which holds only in-frame ones; the method was immunoSEQ multiplex PCR. The sample holds 90,000 to 110,000 clones; under 85% are singletons and the top ten take roughly 6%. Trimming stripped 5 bases from V and 1 base from J, with 17 bases between. Germline CDR1 reads SGHTA; CDR2 reads FQGNSA. The CDR3 loop spans 16 amino acids. Source material: PBMCs. This chain connects TRBV7-2 to TRBJ1-1; possible D gene TRBD1, 5 bases. This sequence was found in a man in his late teens or twenties in good health and CMV-seronegative. CDR3 nucleotides: TGTGCCAGCAGCCGAGGGCCCGGGGGGGGGAACACTGAAGCTTTCTTT. It codes for CASSRGPGGGNTEAFF.